Listed below are T cell receptor beta chains from one sample, sequenced in a study of T cells in tuberculosis. Profiled with immunoSEQ multiplex PCR; TCRdb holds only in-frame clones, not every one. The sample includes around 10,000 clones, 94% seen only once; the top ten take approximately 12%. The specimen was PBMCs. These receptor sequences come from an adult with tuberculosis. CDR3s include the opening cysteine and the closing phenylalanine or tryptophan. A D gene is named only where the DNA matches it firmly. Not every row has a clone size; where given, it reads once, few, many or a size class.

D	V	J	size	DNA	CDR3
TRBD2	TRBV5-6	TRBJ2-1	.	TGTGCCAGCAGCCATTCTAGCGGATGGAATGAGCAGTTCTTC	CASSHSSGWNEQFF
.	TRBV6-4	TRBJ2-3	.	TGTGCCAGCAGTGAGGACTATGGGATAAGAGATACGCAGTATTTT	CASSEDYGIRDTQYF
.	TRBV6-5	TRBJ1-5	.	TGTGCCAGCAGTTACTCACAGAATCAGCCCCAGCATTTT	CASSYSQNQPQHF
TRBD2	TRBV6-6	TRBJ2-7	.	TGTGCCAGCAGCCAGCGGGGCGGCTACGAGCAGTACTTC	CASSQRGGYEQYF
.	TRBV7-9	TRBJ1-2	once	TGTGCCAGCAGCCCGGACGGGGAAGATGGCTACACCTTC	CASSPDGEDGYTF
TRBD2	TRBV5-1	TRBJ2-1	.	TGCGCCAGCAGGTTAGCGGGGGGCCGGGGGGAGCAGTTCTTC	CASRLAGGRGEQFF
.	TRBV2	TRBJ2-1	.	TGTGCCAGCAGAAGGGACACTAGCTCCTACAATGAGCAGTTCTTC	CASRRDTSSYNEQFF
TRBD1	TRBV29-1	TRBJ1-2	once	TGCAGCGTTGTCGGGACAGGGGATGGCTATGGCTACACCTTC	CSVVGTGDGYGYTF
.	TRBV27	TRBJ2-7	.	TGTGCCAGCAGCCGGGGGGCAGCCCTCGGCGAGCAGTACTTC	CASSRGAALGEQYF
TRBD1	TRBV20-1	TRBJ2-1	once	TGCAGTGCCACTGGCGGGACAGGGGAGTTCTTC	CSATGGTGEFF
.	TRBV27	TRBJ1-1	.	TGTGCCACCCCACGGACAAAGGATGAAGCTTTCTTT	CATPRTKDEAFF
TRBD1	TRBV11-2	TRBJ1-1	once	TGTGCCAGCAGCCCGAGACAGGGACAGAACACTGAAGCTTTCTTT	CASSPRQGQNTEAFF
TRBD1	TRBV9	TRBJ1-2	.	TGTGCCAGCAGCGTCGGACAGGGGTTAGGCTATGGCTACACCTTC	CASSVGQGLGYGYTF
.	TRBV6-6	TRBJ1-2	once	TGTGCCAGCAGTTATAATGACAGAAGCTATGGCTACACCTTC	CASSYNDRSYGYTF
.	TRBV9	TRBJ2-5	.	TGTGCCAGCAGCGTAGTGGCCCACGCGGCGACCCAGTACTTC	CASSVVAHAATQYF
.	TRBV27	TRBJ1-1	.	TGTGCCAGCAGTTTATTTCCGGGGTACACTGAAGCTTTCTTT	CASSLFPGYTEAFF
TRBD2	TRBV7-8	TRBJ2-1	.	TGTGCCAGCAGCCCACTATTAGCGGGAGCAAGCAATGAGCAGTTCTTC	CASSPLLAGASNEQFF
.	TRBV11-3	TRBJ2-1	.	TGTGCCAGCAGCTTGGGGCAGGACTCCTACAATGAGCAGTTCTTC	CASSLGQDSYNEQFF
TRBD2	TRBV10-3	TRBJ2-5	.	TGTGCCATCAGCTCCGGGACTAGCGGCGCCGGGACCCAGTACTTC	CAISSGTSGAGTQYF
.	TRBV6-6	TRBJ1-1	few	TGTGCCACCGCATTCCAGGCGCCTGCTTTCTTT	CATAFQAPAFF
TRBD2	TRBV30	TRBJ2-5	once	TGTGCCTGGAGTCCCCCCGGCGGGAGTCAAGAGACCCAGTACTTC	CAWSPPGGSQETQYF
.	TRBV10-3	TRBJ1-1	.	TGTGCCATCAGTGAGGGGGGGGGTGAAGCTTTCTTT	CAISEGGGEAFF
TRBD1	TRBV19	TRBJ1-1	.	TGTGCCGTAAGAACAGGGGACGGGACTGAAGCTTTCTTT	CAVRTGDGTEAFF
.	TRBV6-5	TRBJ2-1	.	TGTGCCGCAGGAAGAAACTCCAATGAGCAGTTCTTC	CAAGRNSNEQFF
.	TRBV9	TRBJ2-7	.	TGTGCCAGCAGCCCCGATGGCAGCGAGCAGTACTTC	CASSPDGSEQYF
TRBD1	TRBV30	TRBJ2-7	.	TGTGCCTGGAGCCACGGACAGGGGGCAGGCTACGAGCAGTACTTC	CAWSHGQGAGYEQYF
TRBD1	TRBV15	TRBJ1-5	.	TGTGCCACCAGCAGGGACAGGGGGCTCGGACAGCCCCAGCATTTT	CATSRDRGLGQPQHF
TRBD2	TRBV5-6	TRBJ2-5	.	TGTGCCAGCAGCTCAACTAGCGGAGTTAGTCGGGAGACCCAGTACTTC	CASSSTSGVSRETQYF
.	TRBV7-8	TRBJ1-2	.	TGTGCCAGCAGCTTAGCAGGGGGAGGCTACACCTTC	CASSLAGGGYTF
.	TRBV29-1	TRBJ2-7	.	TGCAGCGTTGTGGTCAGGGAAGGGCAGTACTTC	CSVVVREGQYF
.	TRBV27	TRBJ1-1	.	TGTGCCAGCAGTTTACGTTACGGGTTGAACACTGAAGCTTTCTTT	CASSLRYGLNTEAFF
.	TRBV9	TRBJ1-6	.	TGTGCCAGCAGCGTCGCGGCAGGGCCAACCATCAATTCACCCCTCCACTTT	CASSVAAGPTINSPLHF
.	TRBV5-4	TRBJ1-3	.	TGTGCCAGCAGCTTGGGAGCCTCTGGAAACACCATATATTTT	CASSLGASGNTIYF
TRBD1	TRBV6-5	TRBJ1-2	once	TGTGCCAGCAGCGAACAGGGGCATGGCTACACCTTC	CASSEQGHGYTF
.	TRBV19	TRBJ1-1	once	TGTGCCAGTAGTCTCACCCAGACAAATCCTACTGAAGCTTTCTTT	CASSLTQTNPTEAFF
TRBD1	TRBV5-4	TRBJ1-2	once	TGTGCCAGCAGCCCACCGGGGACAGGGGGATATGGCTACACCTTC	CASSPPGTGGYGYTF
TRBD2	TRBV4-1	TRBJ2-1	.	TGCGCCAGCAGCCAAGATGTGGGACTAGCGGGGGGGAGCGAGCAGTTCTTC	CASSQDVGLAGGSEQFF
TRBD2	TRBV4-2	TRBJ2-1	once	TGTGCCAGCAGCCAAGAGAGCGGGAGTTACAATGAGCAGTTCTTC	CASSQESGSYNEQFF
.	TRBV18	TRBJ2-1	.	TGTGCCAGCTCATCGCGGGGATCCCTTTCCTCCTACAATGAGCAGTTCTTC	CASSSRGSLSSYNEQFF
.	TRBV5-1	TRBJ2-7	.	TGCGCCAGCAGCTTGGGTGGCCCCTACGAGCAGTACTTC	CASSLGGPYEQYF
TRBD1	TRBV7-7	TRBJ2-5	.	TGTGCCAGCAGCCGAGGGGCAGGGGGCCCCCTCCTTCAAGAGACCCAGTACTTC	CASSRGAGGPLLQETQYF
.	TRBV5-1	TRBJ1-3	.	TGCGCCAGCAGCTTGGATCTCTCCTCCTCTGGAAACACCATATATTTT	CASSLDLSSSGNTIYF
TRBD1	TRBV5-1	TRBJ1-2	.	TGCGCCAGCAGCTTTACCACAGGGGATTACAATGGCTACACCTTC	CASSFTTGDYNGYTF
.	TRBV19	TRBJ1-4	.	TGTGCCAGTAGTGGGGAGGGGTATCAAGAAAAACTGTTTTTT	CASSGEGYQEKLFF
TRBD1	TRBV19	TRBJ1-2	few	TGTGCCAGCTCAGGGGGCTATGGCTACACCTTC	CASSGGYGYTF
.	TRBV5-6	TRBJ1-6	.	TGTGCCAGCAGCGCGTACAGGCGCTCCTATAATTCACCCCTCCACTTT	CASSAYRRSYNSPLHF
.	TRBV19	TRBJ2-1	.	TGTGCCAGCTTACTAGCCCCAGGCGCTGAGCAGTTCTTC	CASLLAPGAEQFF
TRBD2	TRBV19	TRBJ2-6	.	TGTGCCAGTAGTGTTTCTAGCGGAACCCGGAACGTCCTGACTTTC	CASSVSSGTRNVLTF
.	TRBV20-1	TRBJ1-2	.	TGCAGTGCTTTGAGACAGGGCTACACCTTC	CSALRQGYTF
.	TRBV28	TRBJ2-5	.	TGTGCCAGCAGTGGAGGCGTCGCGGAGACCCAGTACTTC	CASSGGVAETQYF
.	TRBV2	TRBJ1-6	.	TGTGCCAGCAGTGTCAGTCGCCACTCCTATAATTCACCCCTCCACTTT	CASSVSRHSYNSPLHF
.	TRBV19	TRBJ2-4	.	TGTGCCAGTAGTATTGGCAGGGGAGTCAAAAACATTCAGTACTTC	CASSIGRGVKNIQYF
.	TRBV27	TRBJ1-2	.	TGTGCCAGCAGCCCAGACAGAGCTATGGCCTATGGGGGCTACACCTTC	CASSPDRAMAYGGYTF
.	TRBV6-5	TRBJ2-7	.	TGTGCCAGCAGTTACTTAAAAACTAGTTTGGGGAGCGAGCAGTACTTC	CASSYLKTSLGSEQYF